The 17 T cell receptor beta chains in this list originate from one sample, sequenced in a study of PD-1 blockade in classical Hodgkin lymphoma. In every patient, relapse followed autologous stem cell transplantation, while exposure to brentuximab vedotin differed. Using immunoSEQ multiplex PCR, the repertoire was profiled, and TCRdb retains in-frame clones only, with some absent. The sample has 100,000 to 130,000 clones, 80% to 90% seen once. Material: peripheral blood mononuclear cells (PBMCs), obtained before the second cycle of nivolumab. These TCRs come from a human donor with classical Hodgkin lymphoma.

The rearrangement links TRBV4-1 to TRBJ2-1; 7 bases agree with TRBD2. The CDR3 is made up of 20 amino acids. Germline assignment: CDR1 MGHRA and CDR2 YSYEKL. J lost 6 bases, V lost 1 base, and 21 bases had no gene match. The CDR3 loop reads CASSQGPGGSWGGRLNEQFF. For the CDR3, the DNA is TGCGCCAGCAGCCAAGGCCCCGGGGGTAGCTGGGGGGGACGCCTCAATGAGCAGTTCTTC.

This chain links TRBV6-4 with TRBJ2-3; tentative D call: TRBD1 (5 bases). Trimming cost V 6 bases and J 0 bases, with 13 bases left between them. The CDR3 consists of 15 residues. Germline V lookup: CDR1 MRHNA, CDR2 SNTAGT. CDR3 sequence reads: CASRKGDDSTDTQYF. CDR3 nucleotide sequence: TGTGCCAGCAGGAAAGGGGATGATAGCACAGATACGCAGTATTTT.

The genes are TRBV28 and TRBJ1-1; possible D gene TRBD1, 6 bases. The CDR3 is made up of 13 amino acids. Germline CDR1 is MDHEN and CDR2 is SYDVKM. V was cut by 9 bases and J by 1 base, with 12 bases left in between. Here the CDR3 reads CASISGENTEAFF. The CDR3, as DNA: TGTGCCAGTATATCAGGGGAGAACACTGAAGCTTTCTTT.

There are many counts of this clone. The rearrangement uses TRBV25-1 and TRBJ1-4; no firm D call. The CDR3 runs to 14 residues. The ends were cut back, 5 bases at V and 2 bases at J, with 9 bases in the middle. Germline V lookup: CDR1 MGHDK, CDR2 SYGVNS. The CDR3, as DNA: TGTGCCAGCAGTAGTCAGAACACTAATGAAAAACTGTTTTTT. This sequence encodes CASSSQNTNEKLFF. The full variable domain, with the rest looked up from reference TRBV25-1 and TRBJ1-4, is EADIYQTPRYLVIGTGKKITLECSQTMGHDKMYWYQQDPGMELHLIHYSYGVNSTEKGDLSSESTVSRIRTEHFPLTLESARPSHTSQYLCASSSQNTNEKLFFGSGTQLSVL.

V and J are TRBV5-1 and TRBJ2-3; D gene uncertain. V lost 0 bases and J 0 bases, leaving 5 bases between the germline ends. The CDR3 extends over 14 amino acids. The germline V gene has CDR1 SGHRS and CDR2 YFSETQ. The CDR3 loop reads CASSLDASTDTQYF. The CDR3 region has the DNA TGCGCCAGCAGCTTGGACGCGAGCACAGATACGCAGTATTTT.

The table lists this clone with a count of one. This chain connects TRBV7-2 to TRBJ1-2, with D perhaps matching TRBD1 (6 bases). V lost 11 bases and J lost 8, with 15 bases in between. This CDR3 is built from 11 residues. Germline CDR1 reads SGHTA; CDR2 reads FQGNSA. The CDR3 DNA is TGTGCCTCCCGGCAGGGGACGGGCTACACCTTC. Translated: CASRQGTGYTF. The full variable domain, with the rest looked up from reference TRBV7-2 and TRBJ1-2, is GAGVSQSPSNKVTEKGKDVELRCDPISGHTALYWYRQSLGQGLEFLIYFQGNSAPDKSGLPSDRFSAERTGGSVSTLTIQRTQQEDSAVYLCASRQGTGYTFGSGTRLTVV.

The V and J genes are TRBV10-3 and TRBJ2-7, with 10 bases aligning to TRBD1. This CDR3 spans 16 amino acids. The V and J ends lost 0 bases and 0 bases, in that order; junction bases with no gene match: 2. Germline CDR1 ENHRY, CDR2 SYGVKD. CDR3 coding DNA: TGTGCCATCAGTGAGTCCGGGACAGGGGTCTCCTACGAGCAGTACTTC. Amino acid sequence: CAISESGTGVSYEQYF.

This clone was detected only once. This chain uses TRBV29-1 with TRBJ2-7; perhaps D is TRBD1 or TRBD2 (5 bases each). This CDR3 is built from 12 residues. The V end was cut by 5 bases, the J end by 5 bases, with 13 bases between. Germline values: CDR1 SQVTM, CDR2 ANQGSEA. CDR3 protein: CSVTTGTNEQYF. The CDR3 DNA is TGCAGCGTTACCACCGGGACCAACGAGCAGTACTTC.

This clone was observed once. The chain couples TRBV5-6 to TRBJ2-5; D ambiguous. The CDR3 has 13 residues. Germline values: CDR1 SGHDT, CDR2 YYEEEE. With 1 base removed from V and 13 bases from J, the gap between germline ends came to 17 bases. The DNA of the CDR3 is TGTGCCAGCAGCTTGTCAGTGTTTCCTCGCCGGTACTTC. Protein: CASSLSVFPRRYF. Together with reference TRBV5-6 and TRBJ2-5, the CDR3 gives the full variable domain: DAGVTQSPTHLIKTRGQQVTLRCSPKSGHDTVSWYQQALGQGPQFIFQYYEEEERQRGNFPDRFSGHQFPNYSSELNVNALLLGDSALYLCASSLSVFPRRYFGPGTRLLVL.

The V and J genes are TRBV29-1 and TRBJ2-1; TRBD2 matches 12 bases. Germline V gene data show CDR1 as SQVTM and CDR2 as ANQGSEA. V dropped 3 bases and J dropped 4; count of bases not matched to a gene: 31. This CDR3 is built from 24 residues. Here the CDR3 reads CSVEAPNRLAGEIWGVDGYNEQFF. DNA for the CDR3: TGCAGCGTTGAGGCACCAAATAGACTAGCGGGAGAGATTTGGGGAGTTGACGGGTACAATGAGCAGTTCTTC.

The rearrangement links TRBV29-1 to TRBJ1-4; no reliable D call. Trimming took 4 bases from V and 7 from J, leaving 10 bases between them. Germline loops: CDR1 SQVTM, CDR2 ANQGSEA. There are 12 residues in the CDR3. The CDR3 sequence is CSVGAIGEKLFF. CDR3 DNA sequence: TGCAGCGTTGGCGCGATTGGTGAAAAACTGTTTTTT.

The CDR3 here is CAWEGSDTQYF. DNA of the CDR3: TGTGCCTGGGAGGGGTCAGATACGCAGTATTTT. This chain connects TRBV30 to TRBJ2-3; D might be TRBD1 or TRBD2, each matching 5 bases. Germline V gene lookup returns CDR1 GTSNPN and CDR2 SVGIG (reference sequence). There are 11 residues in the CDR3. Trimming took off 5 bases at V and 4 bases at J, with 7 bases between the two ends.

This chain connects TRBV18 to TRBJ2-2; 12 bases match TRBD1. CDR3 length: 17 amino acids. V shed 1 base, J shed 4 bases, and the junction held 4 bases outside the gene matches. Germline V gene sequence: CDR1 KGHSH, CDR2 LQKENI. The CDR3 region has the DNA TGTGCCAGCTCACCACAACCGGGACAGGGGGCCACCGGGGAGCTGTTTTTT. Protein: CASSPQPGQGATGELFF.

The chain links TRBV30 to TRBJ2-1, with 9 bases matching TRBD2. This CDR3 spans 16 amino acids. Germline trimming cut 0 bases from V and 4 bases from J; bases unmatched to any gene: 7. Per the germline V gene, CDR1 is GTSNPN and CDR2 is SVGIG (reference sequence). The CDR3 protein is CAWSVSPLAGYNEQFF. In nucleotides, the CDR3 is TGTGCCTGGAGTGTATCCCCCCTAGCGGGGTACAATGAGCAGTTCTTC.

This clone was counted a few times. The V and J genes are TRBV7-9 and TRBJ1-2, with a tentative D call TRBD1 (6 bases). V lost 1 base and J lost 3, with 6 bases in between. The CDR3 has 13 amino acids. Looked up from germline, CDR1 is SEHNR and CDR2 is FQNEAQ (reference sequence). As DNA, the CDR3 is TGTGCCAGCAGCTTAGGGACAGACTATGGCTACACCTTC. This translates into CASSLGTDYGYTF.

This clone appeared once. This CDR3 is CASSLGWENNSPLHF. DNA for the CDR3: TGTGCCAGCAGTCTCGGGTGGGAAAATAATTCACCCCTCCACTTT. The V and J genes are TRBV25-1 and TRBJ1-6; D remains ambiguous. Germline CDR1 MGHDK, CDR2 SYGVNS. CDR3 size: 15 residues. Trimming stripped 5 bases from V and 5 bases from J, with 13 bases between.

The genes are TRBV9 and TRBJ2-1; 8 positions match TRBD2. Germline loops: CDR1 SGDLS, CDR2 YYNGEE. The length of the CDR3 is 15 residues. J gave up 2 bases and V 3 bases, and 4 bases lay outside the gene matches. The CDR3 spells CASSATSETYNEQFF. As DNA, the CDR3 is TGTGCCAGCAGCGCGACTAGCGAAACCTACAATGAGCAGTTCTTC.